Below are 26 T cell receptor beta chains sequenced from a single sample in a study of cytomegalovirus exposure and HLA in healthy donors. Sequencing used immunoSEQ multiplex PCR; TCRdb keeps in-frame clones, though not all of them. The sample has about 120,000 clones, around 85% seen once. Material: PBMCs. These receptors were collected from a woman in her twenties or thirties in good health and CMV-seronegative.

The chain couples TRBV7-3 to TRBJ2-5, with a possible D match to TRBD2 (5 bases). Germline V gene data show CDR1 as SGHTA and CDR2 as FQGTGA. There are 14 residues in the CDR3. V shed 2 bases and J shed 1 base, with 8 bases lying between them. The CDR3 sequence is CASSLGLAQETQYF. CDR3 nucleotide sequence: TGTGCCAGCAGCTTAGGCCTAGCCCAAGAGACCCAGTACTTC.

V gene TRBV5-1 combines with J gene TRBJ1-3, with TRBD1 matching 8 bases. Germline values: CDR1 SGHRS, CDR2 YFSETQ. This CDR3 comprises 18 residues. J lost 0 bases, V lost 0 bases, and 8 bases had no gene match. The CDR3, as DNA: TGCGCCAGCAGCTTGGGACAGGGGTCCGCAAACTCTGGAAACACCATATATTTT. This codes for CASSLGQGSANSGNTIYF.

This clone occurred a few times. The rearrangement joins TRBV2 to TRBJ2-5; 10 bases match TRBD2. V lost 3 bases to trimming and J lost 4 bases; unmatched junction nucleotides: 8. CDR3 length equals 16 residues. Germline-derived CDR1 and CDR2 are SNHLY and FYNNEI. CDR3 region: CASSERSGGAAETQYF. In DNA, the CDR3 is TGTGCCAGCAGTGAGAGAAGCGGGGGGGCTGCAGAGACCCAGTACTTC.

The genes are TRBV11-3 and TRBJ1-2; TRBD1 agrees at 9 bases. This CDR3 has 15 amino acids. Per germline, CDR1 SGHNT and CDR2 YENEEA. V gave up 5 bases and J gave up 1 base; unmatched junction bases: 5. The CDR3 sequence: CASSPRDRDNYGYTF. For the CDR3, the DNA is TGTGCCAGCAGCCCCCGGGACAGGGATAACTATGGCTACACCTTC. The complete variable domain, with remaining parts taken from reference TRBV11-3 and TRBJ1-2, reads EAGVVQSPRYKIIEKKQPVAFWCNPISGHNTLYWYLQNLGQGPELLIRYENEEAVDDSQLPKDRFSAERLKGVDSTLKIQPAELGDSAVYLCASSPRDRDNYGYTFGSGTRLTVV.

V usage is TRBV21-1 and J usage is TRBJ1-4. TRBV21-1 is a listed pseudogene. The CDR3 runs 13 residues. CDR3 in amino acids: CASSQRLNEKLFF. CDR3 DNA sequence: TGTGCCAGCAGCCAACGACTCAATGAAAAACTGTTTTTT.

This clone has just one count. In nucleotides, the CDR3 is TGTGCCAGCACAGGACTAGCGGGGTCTTACGGGGAGCTGTTTTTT. Protein: CASTGLAGSYGELFF. V and J are TRBV2 and TRBJ2-2; 12 positions agree with TRBD2. The junction had 7 bases not matched to a gene; V was cut back by 7 bases and J by 7 bases. CDR1 and CDR2 from the germline V gene are SNHLY and FYNNEI. The CDR3 length is 15 residues.

This chain links TRBV27 with TRBJ1-5; 9 bases align to TRBD1. The J segment lost 7 bases and the V segment lost 5 bases, leaving 6 bases of the junction unmatched. Germline lookup yields CDR1 MNHEY and CDR2 SMNVEV (reference sequence). The CDR3 covers 14 residues. CDR3 loop: CASSKDRGYQPQHF. CDR3 DNA sequence: TGTGCCAGCAGTAAGGACAGGGGATACCAGCCCCAGCATTTT.

This clone was seen a single time. J is TRBJ2-3 and V is TRBV5-4; D is undetermined. The CDR3 spans 15 residues. The V end was cut by 0 bases, the J end by 2 bases, with 10 bases between. The germline V gene has CDR1 SGHNT and CDR2 YYREEE (reference sequence). In DNA, the CDR3 is TGTGCCAGCAGCTTGGCGCGGCGTGCCACAGATACGCAGTATTTT. Protein product: CASSLARRATDTQYF.

The V gene is TRBV7-2, the J gene TRBJ2-1; D perhaps matches TRBD2 (5 bases). The length of the CDR3 is 15 residues. The germline V gene has CDR1 SGHTA and CDR2 FQGNSA. Between the trimmed V and J ends, which lost 2 bases and 10 bases, there was a span of 18 bases. In DNA form, the CDR3 reads TGTGCCAGCAGCTTAATGGTAGGTCCGGGATACGAGCAGTTCTTC. Translation gives CASSLMVGPGYEQFF. Variable domain in full (rest from reference TRBV7-2 and TRBJ2-1): GAGVSQSPSNKVTEKGKDVELRCDPISGHTALYWYRQSLGQGLEFLIYFQGNSAPDKSGLPSDRFSAERTGGSVSTLTIQRTQQEDSAVYLCASSLMVGPGYEQFFGPGTRLTVL.

This clone was observed once. V gene TRBV11-3 combines with J gene TRBJ2-2; maybe TRBD2 (6 bases). CDR3 length: 14 residues. V was shortened by 6 bases and J by 6 bases, with 14 bases between the two germline ends. The germline CDR1 and CDR2 sequences are SGHNT and YENEEA. CDR3 DNA sequence: TGTGCCAGCAGTCGCTACGGGAGCGCCGGGGAGCTGTTTTTT. It yields the protein CASSRYGSAGELFF.

The V gene is TRBV27, the J gene TRBJ1-5; TRBD1 aligns across 8 bases. The germline V gene encodes CDR1 MNHEY and CDR2 SMNVEV (reference sequence). J was trimmed by 7 bases and V by 8 bases; bases with no gene match: 10. The CDR3 is made up of 14 amino acids. CDR3 in DNA: TGTGCCAGCGGGGCGGGACAGGCCTCCCAGCCCCAGCATTTT. Its translation is CASGAGQASQPQHF.

The V and J genes are TRBV16 and TRBJ1-3, with D unclear. Germline CDR1 is KGHSY and CDR2 is FQNENV. The CDR3 is 14 amino acids. V lost 0 bases, J lost 5 bases, and 8 bases lay in between. For the CDR3, the DNA is TGTGCCAGCAGCCAATCCGACAAGAGAAACACCATATATTTT. Its translation: CASSQSDKRNTIYF.

This clone was observed a single time. This rearrangement joins TRBV6-5 to TRBJ2-7, with 10 bases that match TRBD1. CDR3 size: 16 residues. V was clipped by 2 bases and J by 1 base; unmatched bases: 5. Germline V gene lookup returns CDR1 MNHEY and CDR2 SVGAGI. The CDR3 reads CASSYLGQGLSYEQYF. The CDR3 DNA is TGTGCCAGCAGTTACCTGGGACAGGGGCTGTCCTACGAGCAGTACTTC.

This clone appeared a single time. This sequence joins TRBV7-2 and TRBJ1-2, with 8 bases matching TRBD1. V dropped 5 bases and J dropped 4; count of bases not matched to a gene: 9. CDR3 length: 15 amino acids. CDR1 is SGHTA, CDR2 FQGNSA, per germline. DNA of the CDR3: TGTGCCAGCAGCCCGGTTCCAGGGGGCGGCTATGGCTACACCTTC. It codes for CASSPVPGGGYGYTF.

This CDR3 reads CASTYGGSGANVLTF. As DNA, the CDR3 is TGTGCCAGCACCTACGGAGGGTCTGGGGCCAACGTCCTGACTTTC. This chain connects TRBV6-5 to TRBJ2-6; tentatively, D is TRBD2 (6 bases). The CDR3 length is 15 residues. Trimming stripped 7 bases from V and 1 base from J, with 11 bases between. From germline, CDR1 is MNHEY and CDR2 SVGAGI.

The V and J genes are TRBV5-1 and TRBJ1-2; 7 bases map to TRBD1. Germline values: CDR1 SGHRS, CDR2 YFSETQ. The CDR3 spans 15 residues. V lost 4 bases to trimming and J lost 2 bases; unmatched junction nucleotides: 8. The CDR3 nucleotides are TGCGCCAGCAGCCCGGGGGACAGACCCAACTATGGCTACACCTTC. Translation: CASSPGDRPNYGYTF.

This chain connects TRBV18 to TRBJ2-2; 7 nucleotides align to TRBD1. V dropped 1 base and J dropped 7; count of bases not matched to a gene: 6. Germline V gene lookup returns CDR1 KGHSH and CDR2 LQKENI. CDR3 length: 15 amino acids. This CDR3 reads CASSPQGARDGELFF. Written as DNA, the CDR3 is TGTGCCAGCTCACCACAGGGGGCGAGAGACGGGGAGCTGTTTTTT.

V is TRBV5-4 and J is TRBJ1-1; D ambiguous. Trimming took 6 bases from V and 3 from J, leaving 15 bases between them. The germline gives CDR1 SGHNT, CDR2 YYREEE (reference sequence). There are 14 residues in the CDR3. The CDR3 loop reads CASTLRSPDTEAFF. CDR3 DNA: TGTGCCAGCACCCTCAGGTCACCCGACACTGAAGCTTTCTTT.

In DNA form, the CDR3 reads TGTGCCAGCAGATCCCCGGACAGGGGAAACACCATATATTTT. Amino acids: CASRSPDRGNTIYF. The chain carries TRBV2 and TRBJ1-3; the match to TRBD1 covers 7 bases. With 6 bases clipped from V and 4 bases from J, the junction kept 6 bases outside the gene matches. In germline, CDR1 is SNHLY, CDR2 FYNNEI. The CDR3 has 14 residues. Full variable domain (outside the CDR3, taken from reference TRBV2 and TRBJ1-3): EPEVTQTPSHQVTQMGQEVILRCVPISNHLYFYWYRQILGQKVEFLVSFYNNEISEKSEIFDDQFSVERPDGSNFTLKIRSTKLEDSAMYFCASRSPDRGNTIYFGEGSWLTVV.

The genes are TRBV5-1 and TRBJ2-5; 9 bases match TRBD2. Germline V gene data show CDR1 as SGHRS and CDR2 as YFSETQ. V lost 0 bases to trimming and J lost 2 bases; unmatched junction nucleotides: 8. The CDR3 is 17 residues long. The CDR3 nucleotides are TGCGCCAGCAGCTTGGCCCTAGCGGGGCGGGGGCAAGAGACCCAGTACTTC. The encoded protein is CASSLALAGRGQETQYF.

V usage is TRBV7-9 and J usage is TRBJ1-2; 10 bases fit TRBD1. The germline V gene has CDR1 SEHNR and CDR2 FQNEAQ (reference sequence). V lost 6 bases to trimming and J lost 4 bases; unmatched junction nucleotides: 8. This CDR3 comprises 15 residues. The CDR3 protein is CASRGQGTEGYGYTF. The CDR3 coding sequence is TGTGCCAGCAGGGGACAGGGGACAGAAGGCTATGGCTACACCTTC.

The V and J genes are TRBV19 and TRBJ1-5; D possibly corresponds to TRBD1 (5 bases). The CDR3 has 16 residues. V was trimmed by 1 base and J by 6 bases, leaving 16 bases between them. Germline V lookup: CDR1 LNHDA, CDR2 SQIVND (reference sequence). The chain's CDR3 is CASSIVGSGGGQPQHF. As DNA, the CDR3 is TGTGCCAGTAGTATAGTCGGTTCGGGGGGAGGTCAGCCCCAGCATTTT.

The gene calls are TRBV6-6 and TRBJ2-6; TRBD2 might be the D (5 bases). The CDR3 spans 13 residues. The V end was cut by 8 bases, the J end by 0 bases, with 5 bases between. Germline lookup yields CDR1 MNHNY and CDR2 SVGAGI (reference sequence). In DNA form, the CDR3 reads TGTGCCAGCCGGGGCTCTGGGGCCAACGTCCTGACTTTC. Translated, it gives CASRGSGANVLTF.

The chain employs TRBV30 and TRBJ1-1, with D perhaps matching TRBD1 (6 bases). The CDR3 has 13 amino acids. CDR1 and CDR2 (germline): GTSNPN, SVGIG (reference sequence). Trimming took 1 base from V and 4 from J, leaving 10 bases between them. The CDR3 coding sequence is TGTGCCTGGAGTGGAGGGGGGGGCACTGAAGCTTTCTTT. It encodes CAWSGGGGTEAFF.

The V gene is TRBV2, the J gene TRBJ2-2; TRBD1 agrees at 7 bases. The V gene end was trimmed by 5 bases and the J gene end by 3 bases; junction bases not matched to a gene: 6. The V gene's germline CDR1 is SNHLY and CDR2 FYNNEI. The CDR3 extends over 15 amino acids. The chain's CDR3 is CASSRQGLYTGELFF. The CDR3 nucleotides read TGTGCCAGCAGTCGACAGGGTCTGTACACCGGGGAGCTGTTTTTT.

The chain joins TRBV7-9 to TRBJ2-3; 13 positions agree with TRBD2. The CDR3 is 16 amino acids. The J segment lost 1 base and the V segment lost 4 bases, leaving 2 bases of the junction unmatched. Germline V gene data show CDR1 as SEHNR and CDR2 as FQNEAQ (reference sequence). CDR3 region: CASSWGTSGGTDTQYF. CDR3 sequence (DNA): TGTGCCAGCAGCTGGGGGACTAGCGGGGGCACAGATACGCAGTATTTT.